This T cell receptor beta chain is from a study of blood T cell repertoires in COVID-19. Across the whole study: Samples of COVID-19 (acute and convalescent) were obtained from the United States, Italy and Spain.

The table came from immunoSEQ multiplex PCR; TCRdb's copy has only in-frame clones and leaves some out. This sample has approximately 300,000 clones, with about nine tenths found just once. The CDR3 totals 14 residues. Trimming cost V 6 bases and J 3 bases; bases outside gene matches: 5. CDR1 is MGHDK and CDR2 is SYGVNS in the germline V gene. The chain uses TRBV25-1 and TRBJ2-3; 8 positions match TRBD2. This clonotype was sampled from a woman aged 25 to 39 with COVID-19, enrolled during active disease. The sequenced material came from peripheral blood. CDR3 amino acids: CASSGGAGTDTQYF. The CDR3 nucleotides are TGTGCCAGCAGCGGGGGGGCCGGGACAGATACGCAGTATTTT.